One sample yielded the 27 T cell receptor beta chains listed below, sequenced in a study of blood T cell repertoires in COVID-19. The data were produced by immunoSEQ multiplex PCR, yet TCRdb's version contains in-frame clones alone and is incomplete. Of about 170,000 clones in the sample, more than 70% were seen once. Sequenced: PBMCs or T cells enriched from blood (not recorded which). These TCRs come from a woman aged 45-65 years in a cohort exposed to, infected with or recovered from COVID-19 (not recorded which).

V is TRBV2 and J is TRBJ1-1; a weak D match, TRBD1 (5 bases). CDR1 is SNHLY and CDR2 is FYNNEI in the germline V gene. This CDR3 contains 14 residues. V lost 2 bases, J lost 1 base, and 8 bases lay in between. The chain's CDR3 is CASSELGENTEAFF. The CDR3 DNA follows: TGTGCCAGCAGTGAATTAGGGGAGAACACTGAAGCTTTCTTT.

The CDR3 nucleotides read TGTGCCAGCAGTTTAGGTAGACAAATGAACACTGAAGCTTTCTTT. The encoded protein is CASSLGRQMNTEAFF. J is TRBJ1-1 and V is TRBV27; D gene uncertain. The V end was cut by 2 bases, the J end by 0 bases, with 10 bases between. CDR3 length: 15 amino acids. From germline, CDR1 is MNHEY and CDR2 SMNVEV (reference sequence).

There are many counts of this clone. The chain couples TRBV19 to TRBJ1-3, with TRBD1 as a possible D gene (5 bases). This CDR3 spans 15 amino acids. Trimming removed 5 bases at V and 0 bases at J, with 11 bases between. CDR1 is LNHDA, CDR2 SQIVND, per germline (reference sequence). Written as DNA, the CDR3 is TGTGCCAGTAGTCGTGCGCAGGGCTCTGGAAACACCATATATTTT. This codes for CASSRAQGSGNTIYF.

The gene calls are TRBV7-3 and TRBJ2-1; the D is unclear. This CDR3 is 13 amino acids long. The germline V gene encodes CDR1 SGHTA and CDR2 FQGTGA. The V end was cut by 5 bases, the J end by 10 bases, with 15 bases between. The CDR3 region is CASSQSLSREQFF. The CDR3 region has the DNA TGTGCCAGCAGCCAAAGTCTCTCCAGAGAGCAGTTCTTC.

CDR3 DNA sequence: TGTGCCAGCAGTTCCTTACATCTACTCGGGGGGGTACCCCTCACAGATACGCAGTATTTT. Its protein product is CASSSLHLLGGVPLTDTQYF. V is TRBV6-7 and J is TRBJ2-3, with 8 bases fitting TRBD2. TRBV6-7 is an open reading frame whose function is uncertain. The CDR3 loop spans 20 amino acids. V lost 4 bases and J lost 2; bases outside the gene matches: 20.

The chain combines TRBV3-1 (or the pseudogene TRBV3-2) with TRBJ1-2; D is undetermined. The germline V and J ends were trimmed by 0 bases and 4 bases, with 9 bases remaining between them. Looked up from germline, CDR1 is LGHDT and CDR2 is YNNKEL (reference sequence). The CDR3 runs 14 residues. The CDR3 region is CASSQDRGTYGYTF. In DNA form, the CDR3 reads TGTGCCAGCAGCCAAGACAGAGGCACCTATGGCTACACCTTC.

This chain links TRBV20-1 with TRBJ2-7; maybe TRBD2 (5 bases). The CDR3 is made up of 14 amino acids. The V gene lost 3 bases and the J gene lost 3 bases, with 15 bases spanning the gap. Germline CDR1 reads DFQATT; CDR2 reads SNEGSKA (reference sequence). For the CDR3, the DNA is TGCAGTGCTAGTTGGGCGGAGGAAATCTACGAGCAGTACTTC. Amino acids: CSASWAEEIYEQYF.

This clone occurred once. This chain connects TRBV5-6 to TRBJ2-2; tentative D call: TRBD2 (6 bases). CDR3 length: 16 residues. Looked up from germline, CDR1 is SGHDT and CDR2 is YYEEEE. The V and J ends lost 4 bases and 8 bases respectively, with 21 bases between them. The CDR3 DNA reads TGTGCCAGCAGCACTTGGACCACTACGGGGAGGGGGGAGCTGTTTTTT. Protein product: CASSTWTTTGRGELFF.

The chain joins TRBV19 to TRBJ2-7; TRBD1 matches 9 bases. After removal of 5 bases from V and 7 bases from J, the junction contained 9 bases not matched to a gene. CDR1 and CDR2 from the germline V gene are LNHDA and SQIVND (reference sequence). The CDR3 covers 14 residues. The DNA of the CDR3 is TGTGCCAGTAGTTTTTACAGGGGGCAGGATGAGCAGTACTTC. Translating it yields CASSFYRGQDEQYF.

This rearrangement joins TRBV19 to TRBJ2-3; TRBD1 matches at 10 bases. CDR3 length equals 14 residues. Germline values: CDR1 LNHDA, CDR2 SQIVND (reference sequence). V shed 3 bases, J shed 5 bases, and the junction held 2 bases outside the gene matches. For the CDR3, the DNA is TGTGCCAGTAGTATGACAGGGGGCAAAGATACGCAGTATTTT. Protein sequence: CASSMTGGKDTQYF. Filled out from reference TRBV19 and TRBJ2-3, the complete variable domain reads DGGITQSPKYLFRKEGQNVTLSCEQNLNHDAMYWYRQDPGQGLRLIYYSQIVNDFQKGDIAEGYSVSREKKESFPLTVTSAQKNPTAFYLCASSMTGGKDTQYFGPGTRLTVL.

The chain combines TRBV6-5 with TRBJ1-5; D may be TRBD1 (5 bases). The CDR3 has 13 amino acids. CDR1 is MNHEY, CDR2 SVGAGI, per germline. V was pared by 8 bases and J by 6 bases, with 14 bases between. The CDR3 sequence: CASRAQGGQPQHF. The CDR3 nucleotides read TGTGCCAGCCGGGCTCAGGGAGGTCAGCCCCAGCATTTT.

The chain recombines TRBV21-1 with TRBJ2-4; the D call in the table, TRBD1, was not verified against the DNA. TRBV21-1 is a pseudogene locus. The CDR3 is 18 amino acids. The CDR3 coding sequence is TGTGCCAGCAGCCCTAGGCTAGGGACACCTCTAGCCAAAAACATTCAGTACTTC. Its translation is CASSPRLGTPLAKNIQYF.

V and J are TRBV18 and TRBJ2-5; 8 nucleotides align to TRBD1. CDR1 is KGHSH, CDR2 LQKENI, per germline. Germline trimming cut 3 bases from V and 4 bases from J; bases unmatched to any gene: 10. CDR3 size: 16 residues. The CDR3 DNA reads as TGTGCCAGCTCACCCCCGACAGGGGTTTCAGGAGAGACCCAGTACTTC. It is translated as CASSPPTGVSGETQYF.

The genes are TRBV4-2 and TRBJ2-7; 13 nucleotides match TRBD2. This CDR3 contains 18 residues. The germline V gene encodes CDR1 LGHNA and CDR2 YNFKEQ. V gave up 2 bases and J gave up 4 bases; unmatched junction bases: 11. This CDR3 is CASSQQLAGGPKGYEQYF. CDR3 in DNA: TGTGCCAGCAGCCAACAACTAGCGGGAGGGCCTAAAGGGTACGAGCAGTACTTC.

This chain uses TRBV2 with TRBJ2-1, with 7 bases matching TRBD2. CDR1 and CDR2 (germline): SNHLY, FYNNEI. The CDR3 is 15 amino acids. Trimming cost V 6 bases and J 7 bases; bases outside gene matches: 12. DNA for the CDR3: TGTGCCAGCAGCGCAGGCGGACTAGGAGGTAATGAGCAGTTCTTC. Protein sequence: CASSAGGLGGNEQFF.

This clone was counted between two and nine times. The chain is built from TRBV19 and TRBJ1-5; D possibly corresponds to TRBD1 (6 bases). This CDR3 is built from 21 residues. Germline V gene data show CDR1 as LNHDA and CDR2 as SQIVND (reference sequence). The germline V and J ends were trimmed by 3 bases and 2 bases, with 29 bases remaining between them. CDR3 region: CASSILARGRGLRDGNQPQHF. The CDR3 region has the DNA TGTGCCAGTAGTATCCTAGCCCGTGGCAGGGGCCTTCGAGATGGCAATCAGCCCCAGCATTTT.

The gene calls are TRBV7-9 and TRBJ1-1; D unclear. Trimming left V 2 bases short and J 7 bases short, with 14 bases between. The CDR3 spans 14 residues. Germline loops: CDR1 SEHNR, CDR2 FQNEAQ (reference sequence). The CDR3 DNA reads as TGTGCCAGCAGCTTAATTAGGGAGACAATTGAAGCTTTCTTT. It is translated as CASSLIRETIEAFF.

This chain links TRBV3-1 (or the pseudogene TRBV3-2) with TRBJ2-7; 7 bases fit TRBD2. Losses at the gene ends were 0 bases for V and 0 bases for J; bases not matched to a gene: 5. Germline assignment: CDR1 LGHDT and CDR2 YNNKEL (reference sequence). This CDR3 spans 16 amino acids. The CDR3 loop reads CASSQDQGGPSYEQYF. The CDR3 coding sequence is TGTGCCAGCAGCCAAGACCAGGGAGGGCCCTCCTACGAGCAGTACTTC.

In nucleotides, the CDR3 is TGTGCCAGCAGCCCGGCGGACAGGGGGCGGAACGAGCAGTACTTC. Its translation: CASSPADRGRNEQYF. The chain recombines TRBV5-6 with TRBJ2-7, with TRBD1 matching 11 bases. Germline V lookup: CDR1 SGHDT, CDR2 YYEEEE. This CDR3 is built from 15 residues. V was clipped by 4 bases and J by 5 bases; unmatched bases: 8.

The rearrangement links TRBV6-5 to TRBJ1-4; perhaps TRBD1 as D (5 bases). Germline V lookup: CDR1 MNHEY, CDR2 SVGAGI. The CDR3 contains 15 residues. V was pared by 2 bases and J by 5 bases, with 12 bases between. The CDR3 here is CASSYMGGRNEKLFF. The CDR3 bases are TGTGCCAGCAGTTACATGGGGGGTAGGAATGAAAAACTGTTTTTT.

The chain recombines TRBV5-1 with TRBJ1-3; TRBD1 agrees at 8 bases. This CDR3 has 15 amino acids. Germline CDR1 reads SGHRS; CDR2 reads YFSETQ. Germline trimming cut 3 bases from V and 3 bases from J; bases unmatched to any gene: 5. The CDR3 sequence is CASSSGGANGNTIYF. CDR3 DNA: TGCGCCAGCAGCTCAGGGGGCGCGAATGGAAACACCATATATTTT.

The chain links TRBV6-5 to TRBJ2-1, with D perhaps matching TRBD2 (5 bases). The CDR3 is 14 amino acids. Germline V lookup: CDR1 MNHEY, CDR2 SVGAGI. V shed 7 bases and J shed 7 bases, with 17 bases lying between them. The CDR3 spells CASTGGPKENEQFF. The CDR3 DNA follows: TGTGCCAGCACGGGCGGGCCCAAGGAGAATGAGCAGTTCTTC.

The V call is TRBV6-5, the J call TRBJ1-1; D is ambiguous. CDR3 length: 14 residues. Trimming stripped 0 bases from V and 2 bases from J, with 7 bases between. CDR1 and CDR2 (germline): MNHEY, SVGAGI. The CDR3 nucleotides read TGTGCCAGCAGTTACTCAGGGAGAAACACTGAAGCTTTCTTT. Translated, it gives CASSYSGRNTEAFF.

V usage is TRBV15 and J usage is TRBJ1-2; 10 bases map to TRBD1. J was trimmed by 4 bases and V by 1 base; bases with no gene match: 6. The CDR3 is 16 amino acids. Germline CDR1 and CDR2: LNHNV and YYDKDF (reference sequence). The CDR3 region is CATSRVGQGQAYGYTF. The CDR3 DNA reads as TGTGCCACCAGCAGAGTGGGACAGGGGCAGGCCTATGGCTACACCTTC.

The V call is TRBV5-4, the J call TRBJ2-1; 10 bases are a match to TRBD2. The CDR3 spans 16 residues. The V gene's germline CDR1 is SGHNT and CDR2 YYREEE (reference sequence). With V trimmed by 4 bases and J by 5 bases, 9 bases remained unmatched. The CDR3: CASSALAGVGDNEQFF. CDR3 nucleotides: TGTGCCAGCAGCGCTCTAGCGGGAGTCGGGGACAATGAGCAGTTCTTC.

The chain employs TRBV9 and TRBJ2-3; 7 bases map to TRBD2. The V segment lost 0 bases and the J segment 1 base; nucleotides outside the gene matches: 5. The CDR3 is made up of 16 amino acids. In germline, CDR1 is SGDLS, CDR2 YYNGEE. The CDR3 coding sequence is TGTGCCAGCAGCGTAGTAGCGGGCCAGGGCACAGATACGCAGTATTTT. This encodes CASSVVAGQGTDTQYF.

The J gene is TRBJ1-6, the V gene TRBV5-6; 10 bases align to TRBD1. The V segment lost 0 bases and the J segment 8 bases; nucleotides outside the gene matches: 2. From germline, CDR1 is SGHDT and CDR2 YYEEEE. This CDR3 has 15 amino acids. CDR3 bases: TGTGCCAGCAGCTTGGCGGACAGGGGGTATTCACCCCTCCACTTT. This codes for CASSLADRGYSPLHF.